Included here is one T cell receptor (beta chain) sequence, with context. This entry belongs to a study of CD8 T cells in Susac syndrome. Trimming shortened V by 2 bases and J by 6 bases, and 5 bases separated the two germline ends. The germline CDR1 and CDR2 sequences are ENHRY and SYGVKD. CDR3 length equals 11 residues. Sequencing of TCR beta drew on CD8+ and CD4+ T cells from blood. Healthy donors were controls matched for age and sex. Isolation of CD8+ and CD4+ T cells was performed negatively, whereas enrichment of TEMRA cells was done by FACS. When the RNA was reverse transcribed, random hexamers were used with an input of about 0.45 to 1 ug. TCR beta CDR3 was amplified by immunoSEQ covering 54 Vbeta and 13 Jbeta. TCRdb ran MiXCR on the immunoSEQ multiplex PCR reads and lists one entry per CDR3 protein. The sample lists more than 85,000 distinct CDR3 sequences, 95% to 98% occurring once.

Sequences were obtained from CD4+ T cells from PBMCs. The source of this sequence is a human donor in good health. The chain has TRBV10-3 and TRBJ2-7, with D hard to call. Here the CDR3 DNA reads TGTGCCATCAGTGAGGTGGCCGAGCAGTACTTC. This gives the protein CAISEVAEQYF.